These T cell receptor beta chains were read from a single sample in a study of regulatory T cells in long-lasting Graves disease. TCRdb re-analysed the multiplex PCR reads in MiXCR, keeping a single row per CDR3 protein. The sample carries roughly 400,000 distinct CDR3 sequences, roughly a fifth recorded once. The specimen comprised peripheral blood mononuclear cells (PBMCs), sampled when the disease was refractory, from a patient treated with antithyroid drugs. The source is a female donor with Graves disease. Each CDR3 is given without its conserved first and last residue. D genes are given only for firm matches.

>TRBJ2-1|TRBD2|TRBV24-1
ATSDPNPGLAGGRLDEQF
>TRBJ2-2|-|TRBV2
ASSAQSRVLTGELF
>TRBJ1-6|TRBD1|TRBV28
ASRRLTGNSPLH
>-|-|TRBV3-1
ASRLGAGEQF
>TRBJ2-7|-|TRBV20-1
SVQNRGRLSYEQY
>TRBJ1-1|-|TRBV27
ASSFGRDGEAF
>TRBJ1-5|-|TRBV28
ASRNTGSNQPQH
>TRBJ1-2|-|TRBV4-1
ASSQDRAGTYGYT
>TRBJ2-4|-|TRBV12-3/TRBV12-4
ASSFGGANIQY
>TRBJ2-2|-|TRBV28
ASSLRRAPNTGELF
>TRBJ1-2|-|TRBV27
ASSFSRGYGYT
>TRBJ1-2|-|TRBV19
ASSSGDLGRIFYGYT
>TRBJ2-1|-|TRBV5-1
ASSFNRGYNEQF
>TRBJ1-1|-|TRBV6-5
ASSYSQNLNTEAF
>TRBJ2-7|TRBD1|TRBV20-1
SALNRGVSNEQY
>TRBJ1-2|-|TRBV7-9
ASSLDTRAYGYT
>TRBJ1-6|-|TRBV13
ASSLGTVGSSYNSPLH
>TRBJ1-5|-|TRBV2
ASSARGNQPQH
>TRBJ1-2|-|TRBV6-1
ASSNVQGGYGYT
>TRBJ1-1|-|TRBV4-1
ASSPSSGITEAF
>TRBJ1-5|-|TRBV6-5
ASSFTENQPQH
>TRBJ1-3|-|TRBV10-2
ASTGGQTLGNTIY
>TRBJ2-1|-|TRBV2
ASRKGSGPLYNEQF
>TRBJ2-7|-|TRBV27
ASSFKDGYEQY
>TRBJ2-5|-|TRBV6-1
ASSGAGEETQY
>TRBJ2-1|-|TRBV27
ASSLSSTSYNEQF
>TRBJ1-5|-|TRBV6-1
ASSPTPTGNQPQH